The source of this T cell receptor beta chain is a study of shared clonotypes between healthy human individuals. Produced via immunoSEQ multiplex PCR; TCRdb's table is partial and in-frame only. Among hundreds of thousands of clones listed, around two thirds were seen once. The CDR3 spans 14 residues. CDR1 SNHLY and CDR2 FYNNEI come from the germline V gene. The ends were cut back, 3 bases at V and 6 bases at J, with 15 bases in the middle. The chain has TRBV2 and TRBJ2-7; D perhaps matches TRBD1 (5 bases). The TCR was taken from a woman aged 30 to 39 in good health. Sequenced: memory CD4+ T cells sorted from blood. Sample subset: CD45RA-negative fraction. DNA of the CDR3: TGTGCCAGCAGTGAGGTTTTGGGGCAGGTCGAGCAGTACTTC. It specifies CASSEVLGQVEQYF. The full variable domain, with the rest looked up from reference TRBV2 and TRBJ2-7, is EPEVTQTPSHQVTQMGQEVILRCVPISNHLYFYWYRQILGQKVEFLVSFYNNEISEKSEIFDDQFSVERPDGSNFTLKIRSTKLEDSAMYFCASSEVLGQVEQYFGPGTRLTVT.